A selection of T cell receptor beta chains follows, all from one sample in a study of T cells in localized non-small cell lung cancer. Sequencing was performed with immunoSEQ multiplex PCR; in TCRdb, only in-frame clones are kept and a portion is missing. The sample consists of some 30,000 clones, about 91% of them appearing once. The starting material was peripheral blood mononuclear cells, obtained before any cancer treatment. These receptors were collected from a female donor over 55 with stage II lung adenocarcinoma. Each CDR3 is given without its conserved first and last residue. Fields, in order: J gene, V gene, D gene, CDR3 protein. A D gene is named only where the DNA matches it firmly.

j_call: TRBJ2-1
v_call: TRBV4-1
d_call: TRBD2
cdr3_aa: ASSQVDMGLAGHNEQF

j_call: TRBJ1-2
v_call: TRBV5-1
d_call: TRBD1
cdr3_aa: ASSSMDGGQGGGYT

j_call: TRBJ2-5
v_call: TRBV7-9
d_call: .
cdr3_aa: ASSFRGSEQETQY

j_call: TRBJ1-6
v_call: TRBV18
d_call: .
cdr3_aa: ASSPEGPSNSPLH

j_call: TRBJ2-7
v_call: TRBV5-1
d_call: .
cdr3_aa: ASSFGMGDTYEQY

j_call: TRBJ1-2
v_call: TRBV7-9
d_call: .
cdr3_aa: ASSLGVYRTGGNYGYT

j_call: TRBJ1-5
v_call: TRBV5-4
d_call: .
cdr3_aa: ASSYRDGTLSNQPQH

j_call: TRBJ1-5
v_call: TRBV27
d_call: TRBD1
cdr3_aa: ASSTDRVTQPQH

j_call: TRBJ2-7
v_call: TRBV5-6
d_call: TRBD2
cdr3_aa: ASSLMTSGGYEQY

j_call: TRBJ1-1
v_call: TRBV7-9
d_call: .
cdr3_aa: ASGRQNTEAF

j_call: TRBJ2-3
v_call: TRBV2
d_call: TRBD1
cdr3_aa: ASSQGQGARAQY

j_call: TRBJ2-3
v_call: TRBV28
d_call: TRBD2
cdr3_aa: ASSLPSGGTDTQY

j_call: TRBJ2-2
v_call: TRBV18
d_call: .
cdr3_aa: ASSVSRGNTGELF

j_call: TRBJ1-2
v_call: TRBV15
d_call: .
cdr3_aa: ATSRVALEDYGYT

j_call: TRBJ1-1
v_call: TRBV9
d_call: .
cdr3_aa: ASSVSGENTEAF

j_call: TRBJ2-2
v_call: TRBV27
d_call: TRBD1
cdr3_aa: ASRFRDRAKNTGELF

j_call: TRBJ1-6
v_call: TRBV9
d_call: TRBD1
cdr3_aa: ASSPWDSNNSPLH

j_call: TRBJ1-2
v_call: TRBV7-8
d_call: .
cdr3_aa: ASSLQTNYGYT

j_call: TRBJ1-1
v_call: TRBV7-6
d_call: .
cdr3_aa: ASSRGRGITEAF

j_call: TRBJ2-7
v_call: TRBV30
d_call: .
cdr3_aa: AWSQGAYEQY

j_call: TRBJ2-3
v_call: TRBV5-4
d_call: .
cdr3_aa: ASSSSVVSTDTQY

j_call: TRBJ2-3
v_call: TRBV9
d_call: .
cdr3_aa: ASSPLKSSSTDTQY

j_call: TRBJ2-1
v_call: TRBV5-6
d_call: TRBD1
cdr3_aa: ASSFSTGVEF

j_call: TRBJ1-1
v_call: TRBV19
d_call: .
cdr3_aa: ASNTYRAPNTEAF

j_call: TRBJ2-7
v_call: TRBV6-6
d_call: .
cdr3_aa: ASSYVGSGNSYEQY

j_call: TRBJ1-4
v_call: TRBV6-5
d_call: .
cdr3_aa: ASSAATGVEKLF

j_call: TRBJ2-5
v_call: TRBV4-1
d_call: TRBD2
cdr3_aa: ASSQEGLSETQY

j_call: TRBJ2-2
v_call: TRBV6-1
d_call: .
cdr3_aa: ASSEWLENTGELF

j_call: TRBJ1-1
v_call: TRBV6-5
d_call: .
cdr3_aa: ASSYRGHIMNTEAF

j_call: TRBJ1-3
v_call: TRBV5-6
d_call: .
cdr3_aa: ASSLGISGANTIY

j_call: TRBJ1-1
v_call: TRBV11-2
d_call: .
cdr3_aa: ASSSRPEVTEAF

j_call: TRBJ2-1
v_call: TRBV7-6
d_call: TRBD1
cdr3_aa: ASSLPSDRARGEQF

j_call: TRBJ1-1
v_call: TRBV19
d_call: .
cdr3_aa: ASSARTGEAF

j_call: TRBJ1-1
v_call: TRBV10-3
d_call: .
cdr3_aa: AISEVGNTEAF

j_call: TRBJ2-2
v_call: TRBV9
d_call: .
cdr3_aa: ASNFGVGELF

j_call: TRBJ2-7
v_call: TRBV2
d_call: .
cdr3_aa: ASSSTITSSYEQY

j_call: TRBJ1-1
v_call: TRBV6-5
d_call: .
cdr3_aa: ASSYGTVNTEAF

j_call: TRBJ2-1
v_call: TRBV29-1
d_call: .
cdr3_aa: SVEPRLVNEQF

j_call: TRBJ2-3
v_call: TRBV19
d_call: .
cdr3_aa: ASSLGVDTDTQY

j_call: TRBJ2-7
v_call: TRBV7-8
d_call: TRBD2
cdr3_aa: ASSLTSGSNEQY

j_call: TRBJ2-2
v_call: TRBV5-1
d_call: TRBD1
cdr3_aa: ASSRQGDLTGELF

j_call: TRBJ1-5
v_call: TRBV7-8
d_call: .
cdr3_aa: ASSFGGGPGGNQPQH

j_call: TRBJ2-1
v_call: TRBV2
d_call: .
cdr3_aa: ASARSMVLAYNEQF

j_call: TRBJ1-2
v_call: TRBV9
d_call: .
cdr3_aa: ASSQEGKGNYGYT

j_call: TRBJ1-1
v_call: TRBV7-2
d_call: TRBD1
cdr3_aa: ASSLNRTGAF

j_call: TRBJ2-2
v_call: TRBV19
d_call: TRBD1
cdr3_aa: ASSSDRGLTGELF

j_call: TRBJ1-5
v_call: TRBV28
d_call: .
cdr3_aa: ASSRGGDSNQPQH

j_call: TRBJ2-2
v_call: TRBV19
d_call: TRBD1
cdr3_aa: ASSIGTGGFNTGELF

j_call: TRBJ1-6
v_call: TRBV11-2
d_call: .
cdr3_aa: ASSLVEGLPLH

j_call: TRBJ1-2
v_call: TRBV6-1
d_call: .
cdr3_aa: ASSDYTGTNNYGYT

j_call: TRBJ2-3
v_call: TRBV15
d_call: TRBD2
cdr3_aa: ATSREVAGILGGTDTQY

j_call: TRBJ2-7
v_call: TRBV4-2
d_call: .
cdr3_aa: ASSQDDSGGKGHYEQY

j_call: TRBJ2-1
v_call: TRBV18
d_call: TRBD1
cdr3_aa: ASSPGTADNEQF

j_call: TRBJ2-3
v_call: TRBV18
d_call: .
cdr3_aa: ASSPLASRGPNTDTQY